Listed below are T cell receptor beta chains from one sample, sequenced in a study of cytomegalovirus exposure and HLA in healthy donors. Only in-frame clones appear in the TCRdb table, and some are missing; sequencing was by immunoSEQ multiplex PCR. There are 150,000 to 200,000 clones in the sample; over 60% occur only once, and about 0.93% lies in the top ten. The sequencing sample was made of PBMCs. Receptors were obtained from a woman aged 45-65 years in good health and CMV-seropositive. The CDR3 runs from the conserved cysteine through the conserved F or W. A D gene is named only where the DNA matches it firmly. The size field is filled for only some rows; it gives once, few, many or a size class.

TRBJ2-4,NA,TRBV5-6,TRBD1,CASSLSVQGAGAKNIQYF,TGTGCCAGCAGCTTGAGTGTCCAGGGGGCGGGGGCCAAAAACATTCAGTACTTC
TRBJ2-4,NA,TRBV2,NA,CASSDRVKNIQYF,TGTGCCAGCAGTGACAGGGTCAAAAACATTCAGTACTTC
TRBJ1-2,once,TRBV13,NA,CASSLMGGYGYTF,TGTGCCAGCAGCTTAATGGGAGGCTATGGCTACACCTTC
TRBJ2-3,NA,TRBV5-4,TRBD2,CASSLSSGSSDTQYF,TGTGCCAGCAGCTTGTCTAGCGGGAGTTCAGATACGCAGTATTTT
TRBJ2-7,NA,TRBV5-1,TRBD2,CASSLTSGNSYEQYF,TGCGCCAGCAGCTTGACTAGCGGGAATTCCTACGAGCAGTACTTC
TRBJ2-6,NA,TRBV9,NA,CASTTSRRDLGTNVLTF,TGTGCCAGCACCACTTCGAGGCGGGACCTCGGGACCAACGTCCTGACTTTC
TRBJ2-7,NA,TRBV10-2,NA,CASSARHGEQYF,TGCGCCAGCAGTGCCAGACATGGGGAGCAGTACTTC
TRBJ1-2,NA,TRBV19,NA,CASSARGGYTF,TGTGCCAGTAGCGCCCGGGGAGGCTACACCTTC
TRBJ1-1,NA,TRBV27,TRBD1,CASSFRTGGYTEAFF,TGTGCCAGCAGTTTCCGGACAGGGGGCTACACTGAAGCTTTCTTT
TRBJ2-4,few,TRBV10-2,TRBD1,CASSGPRQGTKNIQYF,TGCGCCAGCAGTGGGCCGAGACAGGGCACCAAAAACATTCAGTACTTC
TRBJ2-5,NA,TRBV7-2,TRBD2,CASSISGGHQETQYF,TGTGCCAGCAGCATAAGCGGGGGACACCAAGAGACCCAGTACTTC
TRBJ1-1,NA,TRBV27,TRBD1,CASRHFSDRGLNAEAFF,TGTGCCAGCAGACACTTCTCGGACAGGGGTCTAAACGCTGAAGCTTTCTTT
TRBJ1-6,once,TRBV4-3,NA,CASSQTPPDSQSLHF,TGCGCCAGCAGCCAAACCCCTCCGGACAGTCAATCCCTCCACTTT
TRBJ2-5,NA,TRBV5-4,TRBD2,CASSLTPGLAGGPETQYF,TGTGCCAGCAGCCTTACCCCCGGACTAGCGGGGGGGCCAGAGACCCAGTACTTC
TRBJ1-1,NA,TRBV19,TRBD1,CASTQGQRNTEAFF,TGTGCCAGTACCCAGGGACAGAGAAACACTGAAGCTTTCTTT
TRBJ1-2,NA,TRBV5-8,NA,CASSLGGRPLGYTF,TGTGCCAGCAGCTTGGGTGGCAGGCCCCTGGGCTACACCTTC
TRBJ2-1,NA,TRBV7-2,NA,CASSYEADEQFF,TGTGCCAGCAGTTACGAGGCCGATGAGCAGTTCTTC
TRBJ1-2,NA,TRBV6-5,NA,CASSYGSYYGYTF,TGTGCCAGCAGTTACGGGAGCTACTATGGCTACACCTTC
TRBJ2-7,NA,TRBV7-2,TRBD2,CASSLAGGGLGTYEQYF,TGTGCCAGCAGCTTAGCCGGGGGGGGACTAGGAACCTACGAGCAGTACTTC
TRBJ1-2,few,TRBV5-6,NA,CASSLIVGGTFGYTF,TGTGCCAGCAGCTTGATCGTGGGGGGGACTTTTGGCTACACCTTC
TRBJ2-1,NA,TRBV28,NA,CASSPRREQFF,TGTGCCAGCAGTCCCCGTCGGGAGCAGTTCTTC
TRBJ2-1,NA,TRBV7-2,NA,CASSNTNRNEQFF,TGTGCCAGCAGCAATACAAACAGAAATGAGCAGTTCTTC
TRBJ2-1,once,TRBV10-2,TRBD1,CASLSLDRGLYNEQFF,TGCGCCAGCCTCTCCTTAGACAGGGGCCTATACAATGAGCAGTTCTTC
TRBJ2-7,few,TRBV4-2,TRBD1,CASSQDRQSYEQYF,TGTGCCAGCAGCCAGGACAGGCAGAGCTACGAGCAGTACTTC
TRBJ1-1,NA,TRBV6-1,NA,CASSEAGPNTEAFF,TGTGCCAGCAGTGAAGCGGGCCCGAACACTGAAGCTTTCTTT
TRBJ2-7,NA,TRBV27,TRBD1,CASSSTGTGTYEQYF,TGTGCCAGCAGTTCCACCGGGACAGGCACCTACGAGCAGTACTTC
TRBJ2-3,NA,TRBV7-6,NA,CASSLDAGFRTDTQYF,TGTGCCAGCAGCTTAGACGCGGGATTCAGGACAGATACGCAGTATTTT
TRBJ1-3,NA,TRBV6-1,NA,CASSVEPVLSGNTIYF,TGTGCCAGCAGTGTCGAACCAGTTCTCTCTGGAAACACCATATATTTT
TRBJ1-1,once,TRBV7-2,NA,CASSPTPQENTEAFF,TGTGCCAGCAGCCCAACCCCACAAGAGAACACTGAAGCTTTCTTT
TRBJ1-1,NA,TRBV30,NA,CAWSDSSRGNTEAFF,TGTGCCTGGAGTGACTCTTCCAGGGGGAACACTGAAGCTTTCTTT
TRBJ1-2,NA,TRBV18,NA,CASSPTGQTYGYTF,TGTGCCAGCTCACCGACTGGACAGACTTATGGCTACACCTTC
TRBJ1-2,NA,TRBV5-5,NA,CASSIAGDYGYTF,TGTGCCAGCAGCATAGCAGGGGACTATGGCTACACCTTC
TRBJ1-1,NA,TRBV27,NA,CASRGRNTEAFF,TGTGCCAGCAGGGGCAGGAACACTGAAGCTTTCTTT
TRBJ1-1,NA,TRBV7-2,TRBD1,CASSLPPGQYTEAFF,TGTGCCAGCAGCTTACCTCCGGGACAGTACACTGAAGCTTTCTTT
TRBJ2-5,NA,TRBV7-2,NA,CASPLNRGGGLLETQYF,TGTGCCAGTCCTCTAAACCGTGGGGGCGGCCTCTTGGAGACCCAGTACTTC
TRBJ2-7,NA,TRBV5-6,NA,CASSPAPARVHEQYF,TGTGCCAGCAGCCCTGCCCCAGCCAGGGTCCACGAGCAGTACTTC
TRBJ2-3,few,TRBV10-3,TRBD2,CAISETTASGITDTQYF,TGTGCCATCAGTGAGACCACGGCTAGCGGGATAACAGATACGCAGTATTTT